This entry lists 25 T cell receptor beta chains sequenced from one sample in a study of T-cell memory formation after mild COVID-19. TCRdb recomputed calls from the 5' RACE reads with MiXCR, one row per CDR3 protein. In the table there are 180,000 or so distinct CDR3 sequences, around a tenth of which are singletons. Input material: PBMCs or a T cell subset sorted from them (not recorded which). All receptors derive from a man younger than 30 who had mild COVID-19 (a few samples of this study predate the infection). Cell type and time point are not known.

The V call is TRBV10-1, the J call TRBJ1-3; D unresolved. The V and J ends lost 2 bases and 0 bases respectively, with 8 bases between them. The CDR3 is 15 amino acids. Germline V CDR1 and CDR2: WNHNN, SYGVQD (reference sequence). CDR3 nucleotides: TGCGCCAGCAGTGAGGGCCGCGACTCTGGAAACACCATATATTTT. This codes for CASSEGRDSGNTIYF.

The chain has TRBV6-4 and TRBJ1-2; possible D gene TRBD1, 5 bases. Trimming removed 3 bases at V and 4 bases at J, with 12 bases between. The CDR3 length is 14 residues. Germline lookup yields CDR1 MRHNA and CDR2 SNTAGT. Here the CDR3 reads CASSEVAGPYGYTF. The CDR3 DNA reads TGTGCCAGCAGTGAGGTGGCGGGGCCCTATGGCTACACCTTC.

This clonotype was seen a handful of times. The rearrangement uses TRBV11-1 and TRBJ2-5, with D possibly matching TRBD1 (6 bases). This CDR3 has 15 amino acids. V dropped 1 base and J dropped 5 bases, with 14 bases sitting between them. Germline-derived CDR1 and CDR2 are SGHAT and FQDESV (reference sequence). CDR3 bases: TGTGCCAGCAGCTTAGGAGGGACACCCAAGGAGACCCAGTACTTC. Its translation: CASSLGGTPKETQYF.

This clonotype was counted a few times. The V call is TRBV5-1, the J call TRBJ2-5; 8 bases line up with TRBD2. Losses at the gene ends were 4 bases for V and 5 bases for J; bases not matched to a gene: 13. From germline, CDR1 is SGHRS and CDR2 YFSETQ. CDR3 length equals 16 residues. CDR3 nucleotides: TGCGCCAGCAGCCCCCCGACCGGGGGGGCCTGGGAGACCCAGTACTTC. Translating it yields CASSPPTGGAWETQYF.

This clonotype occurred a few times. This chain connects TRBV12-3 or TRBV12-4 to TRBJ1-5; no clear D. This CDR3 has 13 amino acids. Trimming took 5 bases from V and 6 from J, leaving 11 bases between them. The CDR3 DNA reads TGTGCCAGCAGTATATTGGGAAGTCAGCCCCAGCATTTT. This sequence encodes CASSILGSQPQHF.

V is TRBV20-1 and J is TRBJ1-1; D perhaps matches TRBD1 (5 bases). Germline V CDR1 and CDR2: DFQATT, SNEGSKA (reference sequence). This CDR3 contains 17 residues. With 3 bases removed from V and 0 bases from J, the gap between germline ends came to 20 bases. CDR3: CSASRIRQSSLNTEAFF. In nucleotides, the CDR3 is TGCAGTGCTAGTCGAATTCGACAGTCGAGCCTGAACACTGAAGCTTTCTTT.

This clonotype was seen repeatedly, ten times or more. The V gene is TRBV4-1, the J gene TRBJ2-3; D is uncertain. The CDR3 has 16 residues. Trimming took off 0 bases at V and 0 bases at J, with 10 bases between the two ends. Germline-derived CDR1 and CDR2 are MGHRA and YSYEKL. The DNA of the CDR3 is TGCGCCAGCAGCCAAGAGGGTTACCCTAGCACAGATACGCAGTATTTT. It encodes CASSQEGYPSTDTQYF.

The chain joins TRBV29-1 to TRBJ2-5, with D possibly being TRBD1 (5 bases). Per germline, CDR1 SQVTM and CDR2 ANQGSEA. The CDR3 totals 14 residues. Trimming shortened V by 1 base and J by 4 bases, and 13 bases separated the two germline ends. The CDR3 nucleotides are TGCAGCGTTGAAGGGGGCTCCAGGAGAGAGACCCAGTACTTC. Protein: CSVEGGSRRETQYF.

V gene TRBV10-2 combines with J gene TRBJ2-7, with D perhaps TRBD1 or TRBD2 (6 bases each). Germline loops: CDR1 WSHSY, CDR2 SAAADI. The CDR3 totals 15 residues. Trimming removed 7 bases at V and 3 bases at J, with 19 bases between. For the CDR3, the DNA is TGCGCCAGCAATTCTGGGGGGCAGGCTGGCTACGAGCAGTACTTC. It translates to CASNSGGQAGYEQYF.

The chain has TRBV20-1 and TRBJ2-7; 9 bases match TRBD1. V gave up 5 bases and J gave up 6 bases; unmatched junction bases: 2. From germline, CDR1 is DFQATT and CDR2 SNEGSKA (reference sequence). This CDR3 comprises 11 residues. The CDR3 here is CSAVDRGEQYV. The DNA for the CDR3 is TGCAGTGCTGTGGACAGGGGCGAGCAGTACGTC.

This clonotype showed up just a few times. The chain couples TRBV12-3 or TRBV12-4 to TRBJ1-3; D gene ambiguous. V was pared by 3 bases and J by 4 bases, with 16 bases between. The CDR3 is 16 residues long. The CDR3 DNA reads TGTGCCAGCAGTTTTGGGGATCCGGAGGGCGGAAACACCATATATTTT. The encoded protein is CASSFGDPEGGNTIYF.

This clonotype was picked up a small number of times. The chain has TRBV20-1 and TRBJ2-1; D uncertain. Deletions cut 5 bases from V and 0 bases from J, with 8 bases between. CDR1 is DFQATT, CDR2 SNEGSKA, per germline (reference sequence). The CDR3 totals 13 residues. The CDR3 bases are TGCAGTGCTGACCAGAGCTCCTACAATGAGCAGTTCTTC. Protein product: CSADQSSYNEQFF.

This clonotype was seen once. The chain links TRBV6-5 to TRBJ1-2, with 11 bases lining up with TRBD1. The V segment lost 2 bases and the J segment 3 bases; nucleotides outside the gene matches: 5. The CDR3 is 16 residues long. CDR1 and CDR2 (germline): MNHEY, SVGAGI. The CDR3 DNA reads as TGTGCCAGCAGTTACGGGACAGGGGGAGCCGACTATGGCTACACCTTC. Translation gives CASSYGTGGADYGYTF.

The chain's CDR3 is CASSTTKASTDTQYF. CDR3 DNA sequence: TGTGCCAGCTCCACAACCAAAGCTAGCACAGATACGCAGTATTTT. V and J are TRBV18 and TRBJ2-3; D call uncertain. V lost 6 bases, J lost 0 bases, and 13 bases lay in between. Germline V gene lookup returns CDR1 KGHSH and CDR2 LQKENI. CDR3 length equals 15 residues. Looking up the rest from reference TRBV18 and TRBJ2-3 gives the full variable domain: NAGVMQNPRHLVRRRGQEARLRCSPMKGHSHVYWYRQLPEEGLKFMVYLQKENIIDESGMPKERFSAEFPKEGPSILRIQQVVRGDSAAYFCASSTTKASTDTQYFGPGTRLTVL.

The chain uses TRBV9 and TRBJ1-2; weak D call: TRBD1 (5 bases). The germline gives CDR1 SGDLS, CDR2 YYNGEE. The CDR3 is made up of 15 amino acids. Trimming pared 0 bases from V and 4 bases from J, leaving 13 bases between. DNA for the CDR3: TGTGCCAGCAGCGTAGCAGTAGGGGCAGGCTATGGCTACACCTTC. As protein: CASSVAVGAGYGYTF. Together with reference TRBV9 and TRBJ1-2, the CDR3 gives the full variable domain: DSGVTQTPKHLITATGQRVTLRCSPRSGDLSVYWYQQSLDQGLQFLIQYYNGEERAKGNILERFSAQQFPDLHSELNLSSLELGDSALYFCASSVAVGAGYGYTFGSGTRLTVV.

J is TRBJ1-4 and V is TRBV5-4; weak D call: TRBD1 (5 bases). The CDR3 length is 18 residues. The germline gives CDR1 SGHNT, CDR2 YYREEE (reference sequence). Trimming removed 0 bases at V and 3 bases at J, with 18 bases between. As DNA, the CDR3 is TGTGCCAGCAGCTTGGAATCCGCGGGGGTTTCGTCTAATGAAAAACTGTTTTTT. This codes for CASSLESAGVSSNEKLFF.

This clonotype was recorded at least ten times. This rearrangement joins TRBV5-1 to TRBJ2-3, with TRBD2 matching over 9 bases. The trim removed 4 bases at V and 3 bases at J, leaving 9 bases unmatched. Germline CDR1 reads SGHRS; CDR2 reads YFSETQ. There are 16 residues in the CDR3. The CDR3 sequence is CASSTSLAGVTDTQYF. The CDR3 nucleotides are TGCGCCAGCAGCACCTCCTTAGCGGGGGTAACAGATACGCAGTATTTT.

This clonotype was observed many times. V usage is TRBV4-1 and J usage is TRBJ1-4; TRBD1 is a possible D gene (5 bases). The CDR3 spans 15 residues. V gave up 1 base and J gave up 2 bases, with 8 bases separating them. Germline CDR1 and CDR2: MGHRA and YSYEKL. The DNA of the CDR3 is TGCGCCAGCAGCCAAGTTGGGACGACTAATGAAAAACTGTTTTTT. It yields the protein CASSQVGTTNEKLFF.

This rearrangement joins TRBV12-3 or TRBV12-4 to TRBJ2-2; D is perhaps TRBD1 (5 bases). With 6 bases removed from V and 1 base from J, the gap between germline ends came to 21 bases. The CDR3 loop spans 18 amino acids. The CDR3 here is CASSRFYRRHQNTGELFF. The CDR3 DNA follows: TGTGCCAGCAGCAGGTTTTACAGGAGACACCAGAACACCGGGGAGCTGTTTTTT.

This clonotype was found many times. As DNA, the CDR3 is TGCAGCGTCGGATTAGTTACGACAGATACGCAGTATTTT. This gives the protein CSVGLVTTDTQYF. The rearrangement links TRBV29-1 to TRBJ2-3, with D hard to call. This CDR3 comprises 13 residues. The ends were cut back, 6 bases at V and 3 bases at J, with 13 bases in the middle. Per the germline V gene, CDR1 is SQVTM and CDR2 is ANQGSEA.

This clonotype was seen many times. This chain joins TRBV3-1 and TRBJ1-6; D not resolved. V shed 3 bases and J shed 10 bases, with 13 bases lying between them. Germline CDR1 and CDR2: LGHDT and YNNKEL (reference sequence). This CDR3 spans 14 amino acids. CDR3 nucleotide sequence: TGTGCCAGCAGCCAGGGCGGCAAGGACTCACCCCTCCACTTT. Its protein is CASSQGGKDSPLHF. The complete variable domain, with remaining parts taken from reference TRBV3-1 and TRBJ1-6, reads DTAVSQTPKYLVTQMGNDKSIKCEQNLGHDTMYWYKQDSKKFLKIMFSYNNKELIINETVPNRFSPKSPDKAHLNLHINSLELGDSAVYFCASSQGGKDSPLHFGNGTRLTVT.

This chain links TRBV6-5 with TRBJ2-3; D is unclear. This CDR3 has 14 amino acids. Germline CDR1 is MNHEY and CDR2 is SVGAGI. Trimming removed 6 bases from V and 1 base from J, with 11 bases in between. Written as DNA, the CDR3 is TGTGCCAGCAGCTATGTCCTAGGCACAGATACGCAGTATTTT. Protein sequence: CASSYVLGTDTQYF.

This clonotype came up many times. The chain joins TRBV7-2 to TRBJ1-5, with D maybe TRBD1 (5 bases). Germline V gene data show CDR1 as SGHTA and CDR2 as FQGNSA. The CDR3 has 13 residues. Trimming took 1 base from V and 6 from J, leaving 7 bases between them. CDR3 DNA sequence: TGTGCCAGCAGCTTAGAAGGGGTTCAGCCCCAGCATTTT. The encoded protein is CASSLEGVQPQHF.

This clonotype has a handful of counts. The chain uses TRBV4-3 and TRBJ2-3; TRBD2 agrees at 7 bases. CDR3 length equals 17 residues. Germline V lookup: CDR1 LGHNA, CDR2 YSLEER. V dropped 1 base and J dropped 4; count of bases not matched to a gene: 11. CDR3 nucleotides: TGCGCCAGCAGCCAAGGCTTGCGGGGGTTCCCACCAGATACGCAGTATTTT. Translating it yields CASSQGLRGFPPDTQYF.

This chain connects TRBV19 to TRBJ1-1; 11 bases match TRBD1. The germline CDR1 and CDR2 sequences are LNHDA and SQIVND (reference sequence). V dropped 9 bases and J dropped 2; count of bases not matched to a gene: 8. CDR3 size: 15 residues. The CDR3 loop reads CASTSGQGANTEAFF. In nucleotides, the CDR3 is TGTGCCAGCACCTCCGGACAGGGGGCAAACACTGAAGCTTTCTTT. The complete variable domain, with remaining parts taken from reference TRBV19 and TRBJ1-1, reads DGGITQSPKYLFRKEGQNVTLSCEQNLNHDAMYWYRQDPGQGLRLIYYSQIVNDFQKGDIAEGYSVSREKKESFPLTVTSAQKNPTAFYLCASTSGQGANTEAFFGQGTRLTVV.